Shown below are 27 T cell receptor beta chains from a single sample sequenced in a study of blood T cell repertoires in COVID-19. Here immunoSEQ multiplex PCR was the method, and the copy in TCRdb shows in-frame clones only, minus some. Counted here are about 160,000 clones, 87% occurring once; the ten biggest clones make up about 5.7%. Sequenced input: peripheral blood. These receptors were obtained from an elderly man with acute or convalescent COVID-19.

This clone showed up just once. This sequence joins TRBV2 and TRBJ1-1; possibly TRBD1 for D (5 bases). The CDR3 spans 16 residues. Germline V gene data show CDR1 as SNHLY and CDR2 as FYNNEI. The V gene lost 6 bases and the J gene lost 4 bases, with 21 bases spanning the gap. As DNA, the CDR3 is TGTGCCAGCAGCAGGCGCAGCTTAGGGGAGGCCACTGAAGCTTTCTTT. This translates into CASSRRSLGEATEAFF.

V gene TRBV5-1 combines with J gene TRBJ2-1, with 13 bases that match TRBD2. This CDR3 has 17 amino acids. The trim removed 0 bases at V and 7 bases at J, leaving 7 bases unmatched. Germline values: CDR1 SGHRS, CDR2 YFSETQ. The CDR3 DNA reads TGCGCCAGCAGCTTGGAACTAGCGGGAGGGCCTGGAAATGAGCAGTTCTTC. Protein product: CASSLELAGGPGNEQFF. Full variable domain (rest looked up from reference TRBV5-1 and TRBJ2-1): KAGVTQTPRYLIKTRGQQVTLSCSPISGHRSVSWYQQTPGQGLQFLFEYFSETQRNKGNFPGRFSGRQFSNSRSEMNVSTLELGDSALYLCASSLELAGGPGNEQFFGPGTRLTVL.

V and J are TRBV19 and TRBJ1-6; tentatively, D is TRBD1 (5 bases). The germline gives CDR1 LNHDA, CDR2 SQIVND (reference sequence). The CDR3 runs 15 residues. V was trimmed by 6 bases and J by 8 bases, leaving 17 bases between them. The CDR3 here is CASSFRRDRDSPLHF. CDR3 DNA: TGTGCCAGTAGCTTCAGAAGAGACAGAGATTCACCCCTCCACTTT.

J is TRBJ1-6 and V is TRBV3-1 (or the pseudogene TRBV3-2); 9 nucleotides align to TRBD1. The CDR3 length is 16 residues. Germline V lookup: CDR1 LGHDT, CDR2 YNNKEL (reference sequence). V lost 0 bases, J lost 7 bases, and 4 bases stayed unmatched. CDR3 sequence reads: CASSQDPDRGNSPLHF. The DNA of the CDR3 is TGTGCCAGCAGCCAAGACCCGGACAGGGGAAATTCACCCCTCCACTTT.

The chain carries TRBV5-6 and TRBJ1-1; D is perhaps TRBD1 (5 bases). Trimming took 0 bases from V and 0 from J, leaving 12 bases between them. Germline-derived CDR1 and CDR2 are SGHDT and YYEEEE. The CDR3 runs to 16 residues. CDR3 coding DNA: TGTGCCAGCAGCTTGGCGGGGGTCGGATTGAACACTGAAGCTTTCTTT. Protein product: CASSLAGVGLNTEAFF. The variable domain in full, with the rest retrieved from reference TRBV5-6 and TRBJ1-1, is DAGVTQSPTHLIKTRGQQVTLRCSPKSGHDTVSWYQQALGQGPQFIFQYYEEEERQRGNFPDRFSGHQFPNYSSELNVNALLLGDSALYLCASSLAGVGLNTEAFFGQGTRLTVV.

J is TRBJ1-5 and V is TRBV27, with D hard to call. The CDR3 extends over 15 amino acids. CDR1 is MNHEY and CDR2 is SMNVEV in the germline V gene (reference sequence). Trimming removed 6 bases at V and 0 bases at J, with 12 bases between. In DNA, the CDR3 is TGTGCCAGCAGGCCCGGACTGATTAGCAATCAGCCCCAGCATTTT. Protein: CASRPGLISNQPQHF.

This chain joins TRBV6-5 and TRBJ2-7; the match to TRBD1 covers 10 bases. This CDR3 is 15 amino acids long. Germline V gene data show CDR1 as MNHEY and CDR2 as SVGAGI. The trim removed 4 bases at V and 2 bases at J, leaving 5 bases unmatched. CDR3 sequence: CASSLTGTGAYEQYF. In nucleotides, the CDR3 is TGTGCCAGCAGTTTAACCGGGACAGGGGCCTACGAGCAGTACTTC.

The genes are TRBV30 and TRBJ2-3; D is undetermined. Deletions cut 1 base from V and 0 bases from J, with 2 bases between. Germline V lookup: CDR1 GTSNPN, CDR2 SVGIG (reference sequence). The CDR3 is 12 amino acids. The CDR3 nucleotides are TGTGCCTGGAGTGCGAGCACAGATACGCAGTATTTT. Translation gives CAWSASTDTQYF.

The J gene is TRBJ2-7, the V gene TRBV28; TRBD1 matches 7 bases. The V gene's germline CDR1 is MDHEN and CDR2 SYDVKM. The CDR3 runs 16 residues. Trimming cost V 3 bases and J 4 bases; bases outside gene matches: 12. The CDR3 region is CASSLDQGVIVYEQYF. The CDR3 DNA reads TGTGCCAGCAGTTTGGATCAGGGGGTAATCGTTTACGAGCAGTACTTC.

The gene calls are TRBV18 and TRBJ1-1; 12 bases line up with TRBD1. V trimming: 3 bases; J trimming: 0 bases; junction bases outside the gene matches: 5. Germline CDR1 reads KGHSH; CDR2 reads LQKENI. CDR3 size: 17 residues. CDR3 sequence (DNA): TGTGCCAGCTCACCGCTGGGGACAGGGGGCTTGAACACTGAAGCTTTCTTT. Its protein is CASSPLGTGGLNTEAFF.

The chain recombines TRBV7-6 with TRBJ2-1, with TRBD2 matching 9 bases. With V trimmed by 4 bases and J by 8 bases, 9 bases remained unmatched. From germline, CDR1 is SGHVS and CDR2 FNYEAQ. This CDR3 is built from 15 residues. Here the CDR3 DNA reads TGTGCCAGCAGCTCTAGCGGGGCAAGCCTGGATGAGCAGTTCTTC. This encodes CASSSSGASLDEQFF.

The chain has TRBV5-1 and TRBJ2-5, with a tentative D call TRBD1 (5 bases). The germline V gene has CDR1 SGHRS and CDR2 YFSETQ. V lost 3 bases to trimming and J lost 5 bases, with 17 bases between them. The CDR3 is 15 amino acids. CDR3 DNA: TGCGCCAGCAGCTCGCAGGGTTCTAAAGGGGAGACCCAGTACTTC. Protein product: CASSSQGSKGETQYF.

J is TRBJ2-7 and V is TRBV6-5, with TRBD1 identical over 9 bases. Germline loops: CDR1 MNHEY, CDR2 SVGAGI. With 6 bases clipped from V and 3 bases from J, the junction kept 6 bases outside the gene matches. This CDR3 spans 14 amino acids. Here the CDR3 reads CASSTDRGIYEQYF. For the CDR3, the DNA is TGTGCCAGCAGCACAGACAGGGGGATCTACGAGCAGTACTTC.

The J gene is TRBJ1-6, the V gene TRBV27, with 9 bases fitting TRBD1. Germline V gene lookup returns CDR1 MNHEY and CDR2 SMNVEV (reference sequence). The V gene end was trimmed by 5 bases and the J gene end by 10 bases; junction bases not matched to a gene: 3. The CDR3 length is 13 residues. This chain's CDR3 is CASSRDRESPLHF. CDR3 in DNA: TGTGCCAGCAGTAGGGACAGGGAATCACCCCTCCACTTT.

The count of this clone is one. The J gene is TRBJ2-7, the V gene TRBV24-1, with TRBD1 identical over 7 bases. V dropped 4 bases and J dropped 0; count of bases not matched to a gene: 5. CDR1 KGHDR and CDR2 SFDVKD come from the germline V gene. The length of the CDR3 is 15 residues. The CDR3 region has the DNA TGTGCCACCAGTGACCAGACAGGGATCTCCTACGAGCAGTACTTC. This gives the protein CATSDQTGISYEQYF.

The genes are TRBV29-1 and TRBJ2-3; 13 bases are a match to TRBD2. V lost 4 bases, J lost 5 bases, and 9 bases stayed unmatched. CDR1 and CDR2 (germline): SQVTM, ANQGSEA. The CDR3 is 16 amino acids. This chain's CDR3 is CSVGGGLAGSEDTQYF. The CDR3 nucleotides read TGCAGCGTTGGAGGGGGACTAGCGGGATCGGAAGATACGCAGTATTTT.

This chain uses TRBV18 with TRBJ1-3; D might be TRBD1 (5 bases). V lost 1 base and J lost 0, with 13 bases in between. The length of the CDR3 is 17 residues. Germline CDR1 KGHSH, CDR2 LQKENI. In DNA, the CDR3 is TGTGCCAGCTCACCACAGGTGAGCGGGGCCTCTGGAAACACCATATATTTT. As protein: CASSPQVSGASGNTIYF.

The CDR3 region is CASSGRGAESYNEQFF. DNA of the CDR3: TGTGCCAGCAGTGGCCGGGGGGCGGAGTCCTACAATGAGCAGTTCTTC. This chain uses TRBV28 with TRBJ2-1; TRBD2 might be the D (7 bases). Trimming removed 5 bases at V and 1 base at J, with 15 bases between. CDR1 and CDR2 from the germline V gene are MDHEN and SYDVKM. This CDR3 spans 16 amino acids.

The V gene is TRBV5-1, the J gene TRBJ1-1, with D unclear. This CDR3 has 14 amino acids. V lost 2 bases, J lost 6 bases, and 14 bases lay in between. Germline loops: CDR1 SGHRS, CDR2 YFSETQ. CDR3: CASSFGEPLAEAFF. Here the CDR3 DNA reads TGCGCCAGCAGCTTCGGGGAACCTCTGGCTGAAGCTTTCTTT. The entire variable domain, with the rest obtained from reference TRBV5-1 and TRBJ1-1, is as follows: KAGVTQTPRYLIKTRGQQVTLSCSPISGHRSVSWYQQTPGQGLQFLFEYFSETQRNKGNFPGRFSGRQFSNSRSEMNVSTLELGDSALYLCASSFGEPLAEAFFGQGTRLTVV.

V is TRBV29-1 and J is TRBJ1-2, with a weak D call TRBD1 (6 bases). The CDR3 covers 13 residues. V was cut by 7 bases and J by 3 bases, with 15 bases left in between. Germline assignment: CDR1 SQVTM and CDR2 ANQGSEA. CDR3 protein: CSAEQGYDYGYTF. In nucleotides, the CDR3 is TGCAGCGCCGAACAGGGATATGACTATGGCTACACCTTC.

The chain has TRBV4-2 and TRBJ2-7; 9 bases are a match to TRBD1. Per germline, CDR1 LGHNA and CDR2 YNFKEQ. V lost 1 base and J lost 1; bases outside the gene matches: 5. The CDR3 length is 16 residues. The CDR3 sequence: CASSQVWGTGSYEQYF. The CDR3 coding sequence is TGTGCCAGCAGCCAAGTTTGGGGGACAGGGTCCTACGAGCAGTACTTC.

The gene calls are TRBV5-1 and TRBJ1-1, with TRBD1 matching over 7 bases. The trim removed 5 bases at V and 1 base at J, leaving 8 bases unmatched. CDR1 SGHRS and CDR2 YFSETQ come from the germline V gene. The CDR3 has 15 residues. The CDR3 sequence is CASRGTGEKNTEAFF. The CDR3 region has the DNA TGCGCCAGCAGGGGTACAGGGGAGAAGAACACTGAAGCTTTCTTT.

The CDR3 DNA is TGTGCCAGCAGCTCAGCGGGAACACACGAGCAGTACTTC. Encoded protein: CASSSAGTHEQYF. V usage is TRBV7-3 and J usage is TRBJ2-7; 7 nucleotides match TRBD2. The CDR3 consists of 13 residues. V was pared by 4 bases and J by 5 bases, with 5 bases of the junction left unmatched. CDR1 is SGHTA and CDR2 is FQGTGA in the germline V gene.

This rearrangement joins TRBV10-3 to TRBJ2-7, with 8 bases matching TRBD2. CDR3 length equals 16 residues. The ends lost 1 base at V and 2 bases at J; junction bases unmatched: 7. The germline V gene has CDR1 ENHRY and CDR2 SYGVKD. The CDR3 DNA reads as TGTGCCATCAGTGAGTTGCCTAGCGGGCCCACCTACGAGCAGTACTTC. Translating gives CAISELPSGPTYEQYF.

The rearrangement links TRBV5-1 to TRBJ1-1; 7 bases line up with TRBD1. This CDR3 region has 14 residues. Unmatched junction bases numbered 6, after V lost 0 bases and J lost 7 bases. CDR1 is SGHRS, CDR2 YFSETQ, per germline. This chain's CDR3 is CASSLEPGQLEAFF. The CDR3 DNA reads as TGCGCCAGCAGCTTGGAGCCGGGACAGCTTGAAGCTTTCTTT. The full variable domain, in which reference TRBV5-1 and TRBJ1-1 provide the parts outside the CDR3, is KAGVTQTPRYLIKTRGQQVTLSCSPISGHRSVSWYQQTPGQGLQFLFEYFSETQRNKGNFPGRFSGRQFSNSRSEMNVSTLELGDSALYLCASSLEPGQLEAFFGQGTRLTVV.

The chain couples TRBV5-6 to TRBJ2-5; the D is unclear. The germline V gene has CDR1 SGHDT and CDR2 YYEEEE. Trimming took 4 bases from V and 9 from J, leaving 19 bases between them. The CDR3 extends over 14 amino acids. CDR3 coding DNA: TGTGCCAGCAGCGACTCAGTCCGACGGTTGCCCCAGTACTTC. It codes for CASSDSVRRLPQYF.

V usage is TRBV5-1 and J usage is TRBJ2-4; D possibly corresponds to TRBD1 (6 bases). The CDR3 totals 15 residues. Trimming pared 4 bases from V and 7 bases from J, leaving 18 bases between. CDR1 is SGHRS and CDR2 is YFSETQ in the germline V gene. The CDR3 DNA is TGCGCCAGCAGCCCGATTGCAGGGGATGTGAACATTCAGTACTTC. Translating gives CASSPIAGDVNIQYF.